This TCR beta chain was recorded in a study of T cells in Graves' hyperthyroidism and ophthalmopathy. The investigators amplified TCR beta CDR3 regions from RNA transcripts. The TCR CDR3 first-round RT-PCR relied on the HTBI primer set. TCRdb re-derived calls from the multiplex PCR reads in MiXCR, one entry per CDR3 protein. In the table there are about 420,000 distinct CDR3 sequences, roughly an eighth of which are singletons. This clonotype was counted only a few times. Its antigen is not identified. Uncontrolled infection, other autoimmune disease, pregnancy and lactation each barred patients from inclusion. Broader study findings: Before onset, ophthalmopathy was predicted by the model a median around 6 months earlier.

This clonotype originated in a young woman with Graves' hyperthyroidism. Input material: blood.

CDR3 in amino acids: CATSRDYRGFTEAFF. CDR3 bases: TGTGCCACCAGCAGAGATTACAGGGGTTTCACTGAAGCTTTCTTT. This chain joins TRBV15 and TRBJ1-1; TRBD1 matches at 7 bases. The CDR3 runs to 15 residues. Germline V lookup: CDR1 LNHNV, CDR2 YYDKDF (reference sequence). V was clipped by 0 bases and J by 4 bases; unmatched bases: 5.